One sample yielded the 32 T cell receptor beta chains listed below, sequenced in a study of CXCR3-negative and CXCR3-positive naive CD8 T cells. UMI-tagged TRB cDNA libraries were built via 5' RACE. TCRdb reprocessed the 5' RACE reads; each CDR3 protein has one entry and no DNA is given. The sample includes about 62,000 distinct CDR3 sequences. What was sequenced was naive CXCR3- CD8+ T cells from blood. Documented subset: CD45RO-CCR7+CD27+CD95- naive CD8+ T cells lacking CXCR3 (TNR3-). Receptor source: a human donor in good health. Some clones in this sample may be carry-over from other donors' samples.

The CDR3 loop is CAIMEGLAKDTQYF. This chain joins TRBV10-3 and TRBJ2-3; the TCRdb call, TRBD2, lacks DNA for checking. The length of the CDR3 is 14 residues. Germline V lookup: CDR1 ENHRY, CDR2 SYGVKD.

The chain links TRBV7-8 to TRBJ2-1; the D gene TCRdb calls, TRBD1, cannot be checked with no DNA. Per germline, CDR1 SGHVS and CDR2 FQNEAQ. CDR3 length: 14 amino acids. This chain's CDR3 is CASSLAGEYNEQFF.

The chain has TRBV12-3 or TRBV12-4 and TRBJ1-5; the D call from TCRdb, TRBD1, cannot be confirmed without DNA. The CDR3 has 13 residues. The CDR3 here is CASSLTGTGPRNF.

This chain uses TRBV14 with TRBJ2-3. Per the germline V gene, CDR1 is SGHDN and CDR2 is FVKESK. The CDR3 runs to 13 residues. The CDR3 here is CASSRPSLEGQYF. Together with reference TRBV14 and TRBJ2-3, the CDR3 gives the full variable domain: EAGVTQFPSHSVIEKGQTVTLRCDPISGHDNLYWYRRVMGKEIKFLLHFVKESKQDESGMPNNRFLAERTGGTYSTLKVQPAELEDSGVYFCASSRPSLEGQYFGPGTRLTVL.

The chain employs TRBV7-6 and TRBJ1-2. The germline CDR1 and CDR2 sequences are SGHVS and FNYEAQ. There are 14 residues in the CDR3. The CDR3 sequence is CASGLGDTDYGYTF.

The chain couples TRBV7-9 to TRBJ2-1; the TRBD2 assignment by TCRdb is unverifiable without DNA. The CDR3 has 20 residues. Germline V lookup: CDR1 SEHNR, CDR2 FQNEAQ (reference sequence). The CDR3 sequence: CASSLALAGGPSGWNNEQFF.

The chain uses TRBV12-3 or TRBV12-4 and TRBJ2-5. The CDR3 length is 13 residues. CDR3 sequence: CARSFLGSETQYF.

V and J are TRBV29-1 and TRBJ2-7; no DNA is available, so the TRBD1 call from TCRdb remains unchecked. Germline CDR1 is SQVTM and CDR2 is ANQGSEA. CDR3 length equals 16 residues. The CDR3 is CSVEDGTGTGIYEQYF.

V is TRBV29-1 and J is TRBJ2-2. The V gene's germline CDR1 is SQVTM and CDR2 ANQGSEA. This CDR3 is built from 12 residues. CDR3 in amino acids: CSVEDPRGELFF.

The chain is built from TRBV21-1 and TRBJ2-7; absent DNA, TCRdb's TRBD2 call cannot be checked. TRBV21-1 is marked as a pseudogene. This CDR3 has 16 residues. CDR3 loop: CASSTYFRTAAYEQYF.

This chain joins TRBV28 and TRBJ2-7; TCRdb lists TRBD1, though no DNA is available to test this call. The CDR3 consists of 14 residues. Germline V gene lookup returns CDR1 MDHEN and CDR2 SYDVKM. CDR3 loop: CASRLTGIQDEQYF.

CDR3 sequence reads: CASSLDQGPRRTTYEQYF. V and J are TRBV7-8 and TRBJ2-7; TCRdb calls TRBD2, which cannot be checked without DNA. The V gene's germline CDR1 is SGHVS and CDR2 FQNEAQ. This CDR3 has 18 residues.

J is TRBJ2-1 and V is TRBV29-1; TCRdb returns TRBD2, unconfirmable since there is no DNA. The V gene's germline CDR1 is SQVTM and CDR2 ANQGSEA. CDR3 length: 13 residues. This CDR3 reads CSVGLAGNNEQFF.

The chain employs TRBV7-2 and TRBJ1-2. The germline gives CDR1 SGHTA, CDR2 FQGNSA. There are 17 residues in the CDR3. This CDR3 is CASSSRTVFLAPYGYTF.

This chain links TRBV6-5 with TRBJ2-1. The CDR3 has 13 residues. The germline CDR1 and CDR2 sequences are MNHEY and SVGAGI. CDR3 region: CATRQSSYNEQFF.

The V call is TRBV20-1, the J call TRBJ2-7; TCRdb's D call, TRBD2, is unchecked because there is no DNA. The germline gives CDR1 DFQATT, CDR2 SNEGSKA (reference sequence). The CDR3 totals 15 residues. CDR3 region: CSAQSRTSGYDEQYF.

This sequence joins TRBV11-1 and TRBJ2-1. Germline V gene lookup returns CDR1 SGHAT and CDR2 FQDESV (reference sequence). This CDR3 region has 13 residues. Here the CDR3 reads CASSLESHNEQFF.

The chain couples TRBV11-2 to TRBJ2-5. Looked up from germline, CDR1 is SGHAT and CDR2 is FQNNGV. This CDR3 is 12 amino acids long. The CDR3 loop is CASSSYLETQYF.

The chain joins TRBV5-6 to TRBJ2-1. This CDR3 spans 12 amino acids. Looked up from germline, CDR1 is SGHDT and CDR2 is YYEEEE. The CDR3 here is CASSLGVSEQFF. The whole variable domain, remainder taken from reference TRBV5-6 and TRBJ2-1, is DAGVTQSPTHLIKTRGQQVTLRCSPKSGHDTVSWYQQALGQGPQFIFQYYEEEERQRGNFPDRFSGHQFPNYSSELNVNALLLGDSALYLCASSLGVSEQFFGPGTRLTVL.

The V call is TRBV6-5, the J call TRBJ2-1; TCRdb's assignment of TRBD1 cannot be checked, as there is no DNA. This CDR3 spans 14 amino acids. Germline V lookup: CDR1 MNHEY, CDR2 SVGAGI. This CDR3 is CASSYEASGHEQFF.

The chain couples TRBV3-1 to TRBJ1-1; no DNA is available, so the TRBD1 call from TCRdb remains unchecked. The CDR3 contains 18 residues. Germline V gene data show CDR1 as LGHDT and CDR2 as YNNKEL (reference sequence). The CDR3 sequence: CASSQDKRGRNWDTEAFF.

V and J are TRBV7-9 and TRBJ1-5; absent DNA, TCRdb's TRBD1 call cannot be checked. Germline V gene lookup returns CDR1 SEHNR and CDR2 FQNEAQ (reference sequence). The CDR3 runs 19 residues. CDR3: CASSLSGTGGNDSNQPQHF.

The chain uses TRBV2 and TRBJ2-1. CDR1 and CDR2 (germline): SNHLY, FYNNEI. The CDR3 consists of 14 residues. The CDR3 spells CASSGQPTYNEQFF.

The chain has TRBV29-1 and TRBJ1-2. CDR1 is SQVTM, CDR2 ANQGSEA, per germline. The CDR3 runs to 13 residues. The chain's CDR3 is CSVERDTDYGYTF.

The chain combines TRBV28 with TRBJ2-4; TCRdb lists TRBD2, though no DNA is available to test this call. The CDR3 loop spans 15 amino acids. Germline V gives CDR1 MDHEN, CDR2 SYDVKM. Here the CDR3 reads CAISRDLVAKNIQYF.

The chain couples TRBV5-1 to TRBJ2-7; TCRdb's assignment of TRBD1 cannot be checked, as there is no DNA. Germline assignment: CDR1 SGHRS and CDR2 YFSETQ. The CDR3 covers 15 residues. The CDR3 here is CASSWGGQSSYEQYF.

The V and J genes are TRBV28 and TRBJ2-3; as DNA is missing, the TRBD1 call by TCRdb cannot be tested. Germline-derived CDR1 and CDR2 are MDHEN and SYDVKM. The CDR3 loop spans 15 amino acids. This chain's CDR3 is CASSSGGGSTDTQYF.

Here the CDR3 reads CASSFKGQPQHF. The chain links TRBV27 to TRBJ1-5. From germline, CDR1 is MNHEY and CDR2 SMNVEV (reference sequence). The CDR3 is made up of 12 amino acids.

The V call is TRBV15, the J call TRBJ1-2. The germline gives CDR1 LNHNV, CDR2 YYDKDF (reference sequence). The CDR3 length is 16 residues. CDR3 residues: CATSRDGNPSYYGYTF.

The chain carries TRBV29-1 and TRBJ2-6. Per germline, CDR1 SQVTM and CDR2 ANQGSEA. This CDR3 contains 14 residues. The CDR3 reads CSVILGSGANVLTF. The entire variable domain, with the rest obtained from reference TRBV29-1 and TRBJ2-6, is as follows: SAVISQKPSRDICQRGTSLTIQCQVDSQVTMMFWYRQQPGQSLTLIATANQGSEATYESGFVIDKFPISRPNLTFSTLTVSNMSPEDSSIYLCSVILGSGANVLTFGAGSRLTVL.

The J gene is TRBJ2-2, the V gene TRBV28. Germline CDR1 reads MDHEN; CDR2 reads SYDVKM. The CDR3 loop spans 13 amino acids. CDR3 region: CASSPRVTGELFF. The full variable domain, completed using reference TRBV28 and TRBJ2-2, is DVKVTQSSRYLVKRTGEKVFLECVQDMDHENMFWYRQDPGLGLRLIYFSYDVKMKEKGDIPEGYSVSREKKERFSLILESASTNQTSMYLCASSPRVTGELFFGEGSRLTVL.

This chain joins TRBV13 and TRBJ2-5; TCRdb designates TRBD1, a call that cannot be tested without DNA. This CDR3 has 14 amino acids. The germline V gene has CDR1 PRHDT and CDR2 FYEKMQ (reference sequence). The CDR3 sequence is CASSSDRYGETQYF.